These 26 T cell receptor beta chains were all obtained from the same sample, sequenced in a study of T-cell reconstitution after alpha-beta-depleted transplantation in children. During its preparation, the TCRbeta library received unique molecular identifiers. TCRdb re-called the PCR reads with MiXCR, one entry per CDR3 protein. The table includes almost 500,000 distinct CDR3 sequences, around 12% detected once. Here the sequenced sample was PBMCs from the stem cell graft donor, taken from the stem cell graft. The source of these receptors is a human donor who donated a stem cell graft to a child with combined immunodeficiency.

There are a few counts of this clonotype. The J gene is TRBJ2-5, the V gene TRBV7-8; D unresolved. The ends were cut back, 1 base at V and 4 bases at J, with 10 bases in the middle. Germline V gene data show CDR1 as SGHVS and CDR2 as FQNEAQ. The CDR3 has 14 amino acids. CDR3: CASSLGTTPETQYF. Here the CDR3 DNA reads TGTGCCAGCAGCTTAGGTACTACCCCAGAGACCCAGTACTTC.

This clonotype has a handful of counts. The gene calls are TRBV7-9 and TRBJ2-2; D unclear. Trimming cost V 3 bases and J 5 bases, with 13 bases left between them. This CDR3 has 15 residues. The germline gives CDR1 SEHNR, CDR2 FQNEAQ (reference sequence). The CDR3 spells CASSLSQLLTGELFF. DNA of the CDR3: TGTGCCAGCAGCTTGTCTCAGCTATTAACCGGGGAGCTGTTTTTT.

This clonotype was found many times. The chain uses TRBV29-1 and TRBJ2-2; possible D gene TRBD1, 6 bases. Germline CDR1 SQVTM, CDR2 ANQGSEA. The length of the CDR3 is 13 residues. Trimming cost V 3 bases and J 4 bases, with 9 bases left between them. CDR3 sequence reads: CSVDPGATGELFF. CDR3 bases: TGCAGCGTTGACCCAGGGGCCACCGGGGAGCTGTTTTTT.

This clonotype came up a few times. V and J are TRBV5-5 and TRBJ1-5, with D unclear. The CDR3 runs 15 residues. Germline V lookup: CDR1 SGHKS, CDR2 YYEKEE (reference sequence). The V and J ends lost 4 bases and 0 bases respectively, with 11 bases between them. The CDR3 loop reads CASSVRWGSNQPQHF. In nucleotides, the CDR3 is TGTGCCAGCAGCGTCCGGTGGGGTAGCAATCAGCCCCAGCATTTT.

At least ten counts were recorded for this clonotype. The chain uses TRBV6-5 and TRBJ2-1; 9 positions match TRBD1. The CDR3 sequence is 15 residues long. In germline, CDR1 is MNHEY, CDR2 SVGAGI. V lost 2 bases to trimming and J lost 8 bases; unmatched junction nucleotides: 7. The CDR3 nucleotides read TGTGCCAGCAGTTACCCGGGACAGGGCAGGTATGAGCAGTTCTTC. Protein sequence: CASSYPGQGRYEQFF.

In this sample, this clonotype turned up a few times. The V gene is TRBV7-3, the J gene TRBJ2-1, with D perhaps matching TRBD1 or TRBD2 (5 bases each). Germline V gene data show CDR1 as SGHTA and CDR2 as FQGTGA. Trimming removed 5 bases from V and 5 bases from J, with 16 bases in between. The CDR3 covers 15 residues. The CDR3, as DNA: TGTGCCAGCAGCACGGATCTCGGGGCCCACAATGAGCAGTTCTTC. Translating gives CASSTDLGAHNEQFF.

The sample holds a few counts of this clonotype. The CDR3 nucleotides are TGCGCCAGCAGCTCGGGGACAGGAGCTATGAACACTGAAGCTTTCTTT. Translation: CASSSGTGAMNTEAFF. The chain recombines TRBV5-1 with TRBJ1-1, with TRBD1 matching over 8 bases. V shed 3 bases, J shed 0 bases, and the junction held 7 bases outside the gene matches. The CDR3 runs to 16 residues. CDR1 is SGHRS and CDR2 is YFSETQ in the germline V gene. Full variable domain (remainder filled in from reference TRBV5-1 and TRBJ1-1): KAGVTQTPRYLIKTRGQQVTLSCSPISGHRSVSWYQQTPGQGLQFLFEYFSETQRNKGNFPGRFSGRQFSNSRSEMNVSTLELGDSALYLCASSSGTGAMNTEAFFGQGTRLTVV.

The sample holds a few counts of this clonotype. Here the CDR3 reads CASSQDHSGSYEQYF. The CDR3, as DNA: TGCGCCAGCAGCCAAGATCACAGCGGGAGCTACGAGCAGTACTTC. This chain links TRBV4-3 with TRBJ2-7, with TRBD2 matching over 8 bases. Germline CDR1 reads LGHNA; CDR2 reads YSLEER. There are 15 residues in the CDR3. J gave up 3 bases and V 0 bases, and 4 bases lay outside the gene matches.

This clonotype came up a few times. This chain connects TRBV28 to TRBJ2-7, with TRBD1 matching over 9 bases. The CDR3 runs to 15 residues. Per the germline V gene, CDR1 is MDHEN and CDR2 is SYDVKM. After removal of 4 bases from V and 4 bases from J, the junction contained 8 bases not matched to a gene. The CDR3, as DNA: TGTGCCAGCAGTTCCTCCGAGACAGGGGGGTACGAGCAGTACTTC. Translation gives CASSSSETGGYEQYF.

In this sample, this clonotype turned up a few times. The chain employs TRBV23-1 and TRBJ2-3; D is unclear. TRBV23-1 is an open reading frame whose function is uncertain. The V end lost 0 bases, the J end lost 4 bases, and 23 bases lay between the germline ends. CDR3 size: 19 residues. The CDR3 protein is CASSQSCRRLGRAPDTQYF. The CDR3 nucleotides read TGCGCCAGCAGTCAATCATGCCGGCGGTTAGGGCGAGCTCCAGATACGCAGTATTTT.

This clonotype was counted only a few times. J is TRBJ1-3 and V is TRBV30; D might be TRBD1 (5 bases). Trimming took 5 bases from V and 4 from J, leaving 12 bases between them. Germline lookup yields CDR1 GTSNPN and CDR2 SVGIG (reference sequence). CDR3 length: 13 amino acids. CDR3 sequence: CAWAGSGGNTIYF. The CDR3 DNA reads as TGTGCCTGGGCAGGGAGCGGAGGAAACACCATATATTTT. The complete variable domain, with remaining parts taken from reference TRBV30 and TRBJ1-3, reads SQTIHQWPATLVQPVGSPLSLECTVEGTSNPNLYWYRQAAGRGLQLLFYSVGIGQISSEVPQNLSASRPQDRQFILSSKKLLLSDSGFYLCAWAGSGGNTIYFGEGSWLTVV.

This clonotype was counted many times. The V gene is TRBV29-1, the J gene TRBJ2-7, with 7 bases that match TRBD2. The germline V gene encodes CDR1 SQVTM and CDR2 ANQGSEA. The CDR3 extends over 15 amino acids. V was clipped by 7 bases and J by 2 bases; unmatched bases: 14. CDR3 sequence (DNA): TGCAGCGCCCAATGGGGTCTAGCGGAGACCTACGAGCAGTACTTC. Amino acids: CSAQWGLAETYEQYF.

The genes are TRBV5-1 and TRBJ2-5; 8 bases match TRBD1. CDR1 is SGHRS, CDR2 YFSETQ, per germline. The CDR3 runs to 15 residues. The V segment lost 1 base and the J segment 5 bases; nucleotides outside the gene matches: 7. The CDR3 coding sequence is TGCGCCAGCAGCTTGATGGACAGGGTAGGCGAGACCCAGTACTTC. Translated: CASSLMDRVGETQYF.

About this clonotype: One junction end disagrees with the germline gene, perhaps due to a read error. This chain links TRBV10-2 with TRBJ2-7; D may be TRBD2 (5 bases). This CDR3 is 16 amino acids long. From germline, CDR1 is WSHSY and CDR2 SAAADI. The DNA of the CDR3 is TGCGCCAGCAGTGAGGCTAGCTCCCGGAGCTCCTGCGAGCAGTACTTC. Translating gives CASSEASSRSSCEQYF.

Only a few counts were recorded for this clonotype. The CDR3 loop is CASLGYRGKETQYF. The CDR3 DNA follows: TGTGCCAGCCTGGGGTACCGAGGAAAAGAGACCCAGTACTTC. V gene TRBV2 combines with J gene TRBJ2-5; D is unclear. This CDR3 comprises 14 residues. V was shortened by 8 bases and J by 3 bases, with 16 bases between the two germline ends. Germline assignment: CDR1 SNHLY and CDR2 FYNNEI.

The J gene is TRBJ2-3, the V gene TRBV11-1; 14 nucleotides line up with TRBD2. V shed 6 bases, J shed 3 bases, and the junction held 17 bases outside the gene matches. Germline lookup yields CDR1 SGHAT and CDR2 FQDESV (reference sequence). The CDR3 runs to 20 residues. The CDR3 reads CASRPQTGRTSGGWTDTQYF. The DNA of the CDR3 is TGTGCCAGCAGACCACAGACAGGGCGGACTAGCGGGGGGTGGACAGATACGCAGTATTTT.

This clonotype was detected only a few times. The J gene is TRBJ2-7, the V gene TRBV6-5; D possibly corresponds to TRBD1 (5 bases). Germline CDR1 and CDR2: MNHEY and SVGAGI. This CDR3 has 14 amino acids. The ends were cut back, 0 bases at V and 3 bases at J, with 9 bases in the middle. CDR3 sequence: CASSYSQGNYEQYF. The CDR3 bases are TGTGCCAGCAGTTACTCCCAGGGTAACTACGAGCAGTACTTC.

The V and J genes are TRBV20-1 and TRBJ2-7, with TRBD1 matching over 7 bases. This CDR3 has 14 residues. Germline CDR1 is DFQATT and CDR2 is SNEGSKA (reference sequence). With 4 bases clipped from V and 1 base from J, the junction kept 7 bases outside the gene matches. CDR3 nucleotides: TGCAGTGCTAAGGGACAGCTGGGGTCCTACGAGCAGTACTTC. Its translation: CSAKGQLGSYEQYF.

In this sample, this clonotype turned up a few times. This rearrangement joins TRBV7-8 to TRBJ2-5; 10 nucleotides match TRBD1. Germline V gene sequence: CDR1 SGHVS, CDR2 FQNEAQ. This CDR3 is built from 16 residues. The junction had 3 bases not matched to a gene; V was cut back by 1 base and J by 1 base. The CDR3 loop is CASSLGGTGAQETQYF. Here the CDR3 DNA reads TGTGCCAGCAGCTTAGGTGGGACAGGGGCCCAAGAGACCCAGTACTTC. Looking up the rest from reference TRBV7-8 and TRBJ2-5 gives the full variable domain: GAGVSQSPRYKVAKRGQDVALRCDPISGHVSLFWYQQALGQGPEFLTYFQNEAQLDKSGLPSDRFFAERPEGSVSTLKIQRTQQEDSAVYLCASSLGGTGAQETQYFGPGTRLLVL.

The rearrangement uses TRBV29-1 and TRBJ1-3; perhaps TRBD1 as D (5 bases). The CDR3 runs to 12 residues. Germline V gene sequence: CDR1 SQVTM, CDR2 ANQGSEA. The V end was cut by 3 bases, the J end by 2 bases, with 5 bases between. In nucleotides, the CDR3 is TGCAGCGTTGAGACAGCTGGAAACACCATATATTTT. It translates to CSVETAGNTIYF.

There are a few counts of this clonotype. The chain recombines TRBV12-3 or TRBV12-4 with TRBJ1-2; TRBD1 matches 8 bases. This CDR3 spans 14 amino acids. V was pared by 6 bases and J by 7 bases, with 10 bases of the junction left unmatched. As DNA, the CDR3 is TGTGCCAGCAGCCGCGGACAGGGACTCGGTGGCTACACCTTC. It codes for CASSRGQGLGGYTF.

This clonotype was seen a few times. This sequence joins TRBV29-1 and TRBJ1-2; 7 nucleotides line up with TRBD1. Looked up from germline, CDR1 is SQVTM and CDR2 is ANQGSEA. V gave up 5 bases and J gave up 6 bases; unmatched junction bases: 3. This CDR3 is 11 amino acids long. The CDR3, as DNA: TGCAGCGTTCTACAGGGGAATGGCTACACCTTC. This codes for CSVLQGNGYTF.

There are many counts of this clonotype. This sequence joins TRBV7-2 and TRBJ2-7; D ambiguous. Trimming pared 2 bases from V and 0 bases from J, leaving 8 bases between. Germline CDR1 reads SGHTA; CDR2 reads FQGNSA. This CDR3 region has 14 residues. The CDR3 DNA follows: TGTGCCAGCAGCTTAATAGGGCCCTCCTACGAGCAGTACTTC. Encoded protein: CASSLIGPSYEQYF.

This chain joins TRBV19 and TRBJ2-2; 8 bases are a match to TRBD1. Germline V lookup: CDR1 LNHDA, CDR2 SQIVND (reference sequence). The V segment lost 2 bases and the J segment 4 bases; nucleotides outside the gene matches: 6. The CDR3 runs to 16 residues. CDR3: CASSIIRGRGTGELFF. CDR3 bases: TGTGCCAGTAGTATAATCAGGGGGCGAGGCACCGGGGAGCTGTTTTTT.

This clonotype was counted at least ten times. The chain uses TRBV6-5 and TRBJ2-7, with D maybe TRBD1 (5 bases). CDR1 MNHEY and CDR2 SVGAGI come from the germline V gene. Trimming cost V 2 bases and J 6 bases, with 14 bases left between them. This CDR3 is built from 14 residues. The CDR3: CASSYRAGSSEQYF. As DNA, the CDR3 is TGTGCCAGCAGTTACAGGGCAGGGTCAAGCGAGCAGTACTTC.

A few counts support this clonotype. The CDR3 sequence is CSARIGLHSSYNEQFF. CDR3 DNA sequence: TGCAGTGCTAGGATCGGGCTCCACAGCTCCTACAATGAGCAGTTCTTC. This chain connects TRBV20-1 to TRBJ2-1; unclear D gene. Germline CDR1 DFQATT, CDR2 SNEGSKA (reference sequence). Trimming stripped 3 bases from V and 0 bases from J, with 15 bases between. The CDR3 extends over 16 amino acids.